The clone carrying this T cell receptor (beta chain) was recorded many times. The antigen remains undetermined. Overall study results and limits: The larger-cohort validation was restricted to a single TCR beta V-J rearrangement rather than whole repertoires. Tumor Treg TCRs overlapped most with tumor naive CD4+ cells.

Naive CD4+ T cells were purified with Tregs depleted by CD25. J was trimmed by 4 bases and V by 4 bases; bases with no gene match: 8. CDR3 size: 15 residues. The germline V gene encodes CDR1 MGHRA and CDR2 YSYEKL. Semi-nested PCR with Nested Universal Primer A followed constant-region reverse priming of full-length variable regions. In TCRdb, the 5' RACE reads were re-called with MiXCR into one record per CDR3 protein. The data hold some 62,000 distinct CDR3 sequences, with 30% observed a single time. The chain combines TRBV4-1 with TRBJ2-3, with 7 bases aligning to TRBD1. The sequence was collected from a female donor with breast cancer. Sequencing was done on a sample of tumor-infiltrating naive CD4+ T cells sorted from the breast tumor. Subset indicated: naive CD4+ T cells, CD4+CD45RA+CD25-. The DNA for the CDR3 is TGCGCCAGCAGCCGGGGACAGATCCTGGCAGATACGCAGTATTTT. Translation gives CASSRGQILADTQYF.